These 21 T cell receptor beta chains originate from one sample sequenced in a study of cytotoxic CD8 clonotypes in ibrutinib-treated CLL. The method was immunoSEQ multiplex PCR; TCRdb's version includes in-frame clones alone and lacks a portion of them. The sample contains around 300,000 clones, about 80% of which appear only once. Sample: PBMCs, taken before ibrutinib treatment. These receptors all come from a human donor with chronic lymphocytic leukemia.

A few counts support this clone. This chain uses TRBV7-2 with TRBJ2-2; D not resolved. The CDR3 runs 13 residues. Germline loops: CDR1 SGHTA, CDR2 FQGNSA. Trimming removed 5 bases from V and 1 base from J, with 5 bases in between. CDR3 DNA: TGTGCCAGCAGCCCACAGAACACCGGGGAGCTGTTTTTT. Its protein is CASSPQNTGELFF. The full variable domain, rest sourced from reference TRBV7-2 and TRBJ2-2, is GAGVSQSPSNKVTEKGKDVELRCDPISGHTALYWYRQSLGQGLEFLIYFQGNSAPDKSGLPSDRFSAERTGGSVSTLTIQRTQQEDSAVYLCASSPQNTGELFFGEGSRLTVL.

V usage is TRBV5-1 and J usage is TRBJ2-3, with D perhaps being TRBD1 or TRBD2 (5 bases each). This CDR3 is built from 14 residues. Germline-derived CDR1 and CDR2 are SGHRS and YFSETQ. V lost 3 bases and J 2 bases, leaving 10 bases between the germline ends. This chain's CDR3 is CASSSGPITDTQYF. The CDR3 coding sequence is TGCGCCAGCAGCTCGGGACCCATCACAGATACGCAGTATTTT.

This chain joins TRBV11-1 and TRBJ2-7, with 11 bases aligning to TRBD1. The trim removed 6 bases at V and 7 bases at J, leaving 5 bases unmatched. CDR1 and CDR2 (germline): SGHAT, FQDESV (reference sequence). The CDR3 contains 13 residues. This CDR3 is CASRWGQGGEQYF. CDR3 DNA: TGTGCCAGCAGATGGGGACAGGGGGGTGAGCAGTACTTC.

A remark on this clone: One end of the junction is discordant with germline, which a read error may explain. The CDR3 here is CASNLGSSGDTQYF. In nucleotides, the CDR3 is TGCGCCAGCAACTTGGGTAGTTCTGGTGATACGCAGTATTTT. V is TRBV5-1 and J is TRBJ2-3; the D is unclear. The CDR3 length is 14 residues. Germline values: CDR1 SGHRS, CDR2 YFSETQ.

The genes are TRBV5-1 and TRBJ2-1, with TRBD2 as a possible D gene (6 bases). Germline CDR1 and CDR2: SGHRS and YFSETQ. V lost 0 bases to trimming and J lost 0 bases, with 10 bases between them. The length of the CDR3 is 16 residues. The CDR3 region has the DNA TGCGCCAGCAGCTTGGCGGACGGGAGCTCCTACAATGAGCAGTTCTTC. Amino acid sequence: CASSLADGSSYNEQFF.

This chain uses TRBV19 with TRBJ2-3, with no clear D. The germline gives CDR1 LNHDA, CDR2 SQIVND (reference sequence). Deletions cut 5 bases from V and 1 base from J, with 10 bases between. The CDR3 sequence is 14 residues long. The chain's CDR3 is CASSVESGTDTQYF. CDR3 sequence (DNA): TGTGCCAGTAGTGTGGAGAGCGGCACAGATACGCAGTATTTT.

This sequence joins TRBV9 and TRBJ2-2, with D tentatively TRBD2 (5 bases). Germline lookup yields CDR1 SGDLS and CDR2 YYNGEE. This CDR3 contains 13 residues. V dropped 4 bases and J dropped 6 bases, with 10 bases sitting between them. For the CDR3, the DNA is TGTGCCAGCAGCCCAGGACTCCCCGGGGAGCTGTTTTTT. Its translation: CASSPGLPGELFF.

The J gene is TRBJ1-5, the V gene TRBV5-1, with D perhaps TRBD1 (5 bases). The germline V gene has CDR1 SGHRS and CDR2 YFSETQ. The length of the CDR3 is 10 residues. V dropped 4 bases and J dropped 11 bases, with 7 bases sitting between them. For the CDR3, the DNA is TGCGCCAGCAGCCAACAGGCCCAGCATTTT. Its translation: CASSQQAQHF.

The V and J genes are TRBV5-4 and TRBJ1-3; D is ambiguous. Germline CDR1 and CDR2: SGHNT and YYREEE (reference sequence). The CDR3 loop spans 14 amino acids. Trimming took off 1 base at V and 3 bases at J, with 8 bases between the two ends. DNA of the CDR3: TGTGCCAGCAGCTTGCTCGGGGATGGAAACACCATATATTTT. Amino acid sequence: CASSLLGDGNTIYF.

This clone was seen a few times. The genes are TRBV7-2 and TRBJ1-3; the D is unclear. This CDR3 has 13 amino acids. Deletions cut 4 bases from V and 0 bases from J, with 4 bases between. Per the germline V gene, CDR1 is SGHTA and CDR2 is FQGNSA. The DNA of the CDR3 is TGTGCCAGCAGCTCTAACTCTGGAAACACCATATATTTT. This gives the protein CASSSNSGNTIYF.

This rearrangement joins TRBV2 to TRBJ1-5; D gene unclear. In germline, CDR1 is SNHLY, CDR2 FYNNEI. This CDR3 comprises 14 residues. Trimming took 6 bases from V and 11 from J, leaving 20 bases between them. CDR3 DNA: TGTGCCAGCAGGGAGGCAAGGTCCAAATTAGCCCAGCATTTT. This sequence encodes CASREARSKLAQHF.

The chain couples TRBV28 to TRBJ2-7; D may match TRBD1 or TRBD2 (6 bases each). The CDR3 totals 17 residues. Trimming removed 5 bases from V and 3 bases from J, with 23 bases in between. CDR1 and CDR2 from the germline V gene are MDHEN and SYDVKM. CDR3 bases: TGTGCCAGCAGTCTTGTGCTTGGGGGGCGAGGGGTCTACGAGCAGTACTTC. Protein sequence: CASSLVLGGRGVYEQYF.

The chain has TRBV5-5 and TRBJ1-4, with a weak D call TRBD1 (5 bases). Deletions cut 6 bases from V and 4 bases from J, with 13 bases between. CDR3 length: 14 residues. The germline gives CDR1 SGHKS, CDR2 YYEKEE (reference sequence). This CDR3 is CASTRDLYNEKLFF. The CDR3 region has the DNA TGTGCCAGCACCCGGGACCTCTATAATGAAAAACTGTTTTTT.

V and J are TRBV11-3 and TRBJ1-3; D may be TRBD1 (5 bases). The CDR3 has 17 residues. The V and J ends lost 4 bases and 3 bases respectively, with 19 bases between them. From germline, CDR1 is SGHNT and CDR2 YENEEA. As DNA, the CDR3 is TGTGCCAGCAGCTCCAGCATCGGGGCAGAAGTTGGAAACACCATATATTTT. Translation: CASSSSIGAEVGNTIYF.

The sample holds a few counts of this clone. The chain carries TRBV6-5 and TRBJ2-7; maybe TRBD1 (5 bases). Between the trimmed V and J ends, which lost 5 bases and 3 bases, there was a span of 11 bases. This CDR3 contains 13 residues. Germline CDR1 reads MNHEY; CDR2 reads SVGAGI. CDR3 in amino acids: CASSPDRNYEQYF. For the CDR3, the DNA is TGTGCCAGCAGTCCCGACAGAAACTACGAGCAGTACTTC.

This chain joins TRBV30 and TRBJ2-2; 7 bases agree with TRBD1. Trimming at V came to 4 bases and at J to 4 bases, leaving 6 bases not matched to a gene. Germline lookup yields CDR1 GTSNPN and CDR2 SVGIG (reference sequence). This CDR3 comprises 14 residues. CDR3 region: CAWTTTGLTGELFF. CDR3 sequence (DNA): TGTGCCTGGACCACGACAGGGCTCACCGGGGAGCTGTTTTTT.

This clone has just a few counts. V gene TRBV7-8 combines with J gene TRBJ2-2, with 8 positions matching TRBD1. The germline CDR1 and CDR2 sequences are SGHVS and FQNEAQ. CDR3 size: 14 residues. J was trimmed by 4 bases and V by 11 bases; bases with no gene match: 9. CDR3 protein: CAHRGSRFTGELFF. The CDR3 nucleotides are TGTGCCCACAGGGGGAGCCGTTTCACCGGGGAGCTGTTTTTT. Based on the CDR3 plus reference TRBV7-8 and TRBJ2-2, the full variable domain is GAGVSQSPRYKVAKRGQDVALRCDPISGHVSLFWYQQALGQGPEFLTYFQNEAQLDKSGLPSDRFFAERPEGSVSTLKIQRTQQEDSAVYLCAHRGSRFTGELFFGEGSRLTVL.

The chain employs TRBV7-2 and TRBJ1-5, with D perhaps matching TRBD1 (5 bases). CDR1 is SGHTA, CDR2 FQGNSA, per germline. Trimming cost V 3 bases and J 1 base, with 7 bases left between them. The CDR3 length is 14 residues. CDR3 residues: CASSFRQSNQPQHF. In nucleotides, the CDR3 is TGTGCCAGCAGCTTTAGACAGAGCAATCAGCCCCAGCATTTT.

This rearrangement joins TRBV5-1 to TRBJ1-1; no clear D gene. Per germline, CDR1 SGHRS and CDR2 YFSETQ. V lost 0 bases to trimming and J lost 5 bases, with 11 bases between them. This CDR3 has 14 amino acids. The CDR3 spells CASSLGLKETEAFF. CDR3 in DNA: TGCGCCAGCAGCTTGGGTCTTAAGGAAACTGAAGCTTTCTTT.

The chain recombines TRBV12-5 with TRBJ1-1; D call uncertain. The germline V and J ends were trimmed by 5 bases and 3 bases, with 13 bases remaining between them. Germline V gene data show CDR1 as LGHNT and CDR2 as FRNRAP. This CDR3 is built from 14 residues. CDR3 loop: CASGKGFLDTEAFF. The CDR3 DNA reads TGTGCTAGTGGTAAAGGGTTTTTGGACACTGAAGCTTTCTTT.

V is TRBV9 and J is TRBJ1-3; D remains ambiguous. The CDR3 has 13 amino acids. Trimming shortened V by 6 bases and J by 8 bases, and 15 bases separated the two germline ends. The germline gives CDR1 SGDLS, CDR2 YYNGEE. CDR3 sequence (DNA): TGTGCCAGCAACCGTGATACCTGGGACACCATATATTTT. It encodes CASNRDTWDTIYF. The whole variable domain, remainder taken from reference TRBV9 and TRBJ1-3, is DSGVTQTPKHLITATGQRVTLRCSPRSGDLSVYWYQQSLDQGLQFLIQYYNGEERAKGNILERFSAQQFPDLHSELNLSSLELGDSALYFCASNRDTWDTIYFGEGSWLTVV.